Sequencing of this T cell receptor (beta chain) was carried out in a study of blood T cell repertoires in COVID-19. As processed by the authors: Nucleated cell number was recorded as an estimate derived from reference gene primer amplification. Profiling relied on immunoSEQ multiplex PCR, and the TCRdb table lists in-frame clones only, not all of them. V, J and clone size reflect that table, while D and trimming were determined from the DNA. The repertoire holds 250,000 to 300,000 clones, with about nine tenths as singletons. The V gene's germline CDR1 is SGHRS and CDR2 YFSETQ. The CDR3 loop spans 15 amino acids. V lost 3 bases and J lost 8; bases outside the gene matches: 9.

The sequence was collected from a man younger than 30 who had recovered from COVID-19. Material: PBMCs or T cells enriched from blood (not recorded which). J is TRBJ2-1 and V is TRBV5-1, with 9 bases matching TRBD2. CDR3 loop: CASSSLAGARDEQFF. CDR3 DNA: TGCGCCAGCAGCTCTTTAGCGGGAGCTAGGGATGAGCAGTTCTTC.